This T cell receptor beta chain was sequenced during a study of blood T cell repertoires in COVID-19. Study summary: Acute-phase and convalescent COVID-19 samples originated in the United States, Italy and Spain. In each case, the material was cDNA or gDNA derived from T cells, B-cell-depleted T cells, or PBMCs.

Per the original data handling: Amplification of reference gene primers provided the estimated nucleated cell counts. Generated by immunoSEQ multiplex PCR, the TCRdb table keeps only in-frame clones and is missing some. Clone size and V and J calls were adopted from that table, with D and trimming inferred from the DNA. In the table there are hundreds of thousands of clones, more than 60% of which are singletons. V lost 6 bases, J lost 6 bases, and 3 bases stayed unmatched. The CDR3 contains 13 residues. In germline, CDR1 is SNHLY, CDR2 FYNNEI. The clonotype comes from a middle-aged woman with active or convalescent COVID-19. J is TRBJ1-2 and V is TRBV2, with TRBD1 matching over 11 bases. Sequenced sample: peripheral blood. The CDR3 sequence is CASRPGQGDGYTF. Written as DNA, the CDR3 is TGTGCCAGCAGGCCGGGACAGGGGGATGGCTACACCTTC.